This T cell receptor beta chain was documented in a study of blood T cell repertoires in COVID-19. Background on the study: T cells, B-cell-depleted T cells, or PBMCs provided the cDNA or gDNA that served as material.

Sequencing was performed with immunoSEQ multiplex PCR; in TCRdb, only in-frame clones are kept and a portion is missing. The profile shows around 21,000 clones, approximately 85% of them singletons. CDR1 LNHNV and CDR2 YYDKDF come from the germline V gene (reference sequence). CDR3 length: 14 residues. V lost 1 base to trimming and J lost 6 bases; unmatched junction nucleotides: 3. The source material was peripheral blood. This clonotype originated in a man older than 75 with acute or convalescent COVID-19. V and J are TRBV15 and TRBJ2-3; 8 nucleotides align to TRBD1. The CDR3 here is CATSRAGGADTQYF. The CDR3 nucleotides read TGTGCCACCAGCAGAGCAGGGGGCGCGGATACGCAGTATTTT.